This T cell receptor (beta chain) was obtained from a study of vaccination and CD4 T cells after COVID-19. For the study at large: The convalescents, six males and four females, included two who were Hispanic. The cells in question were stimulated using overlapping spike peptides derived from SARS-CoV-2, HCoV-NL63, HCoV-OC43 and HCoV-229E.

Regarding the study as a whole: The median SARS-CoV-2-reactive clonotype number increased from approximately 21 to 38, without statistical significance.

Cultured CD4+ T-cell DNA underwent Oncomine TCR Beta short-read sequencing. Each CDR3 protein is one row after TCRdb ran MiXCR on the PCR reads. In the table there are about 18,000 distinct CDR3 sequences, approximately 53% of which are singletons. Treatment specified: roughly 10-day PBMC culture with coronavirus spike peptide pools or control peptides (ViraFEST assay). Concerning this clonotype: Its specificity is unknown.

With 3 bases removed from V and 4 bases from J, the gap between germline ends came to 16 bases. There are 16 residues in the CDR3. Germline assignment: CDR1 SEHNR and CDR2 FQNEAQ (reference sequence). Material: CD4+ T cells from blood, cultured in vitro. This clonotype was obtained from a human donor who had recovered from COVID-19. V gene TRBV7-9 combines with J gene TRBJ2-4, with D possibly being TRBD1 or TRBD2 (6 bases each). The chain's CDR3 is CASSLGAGHSKNIQYF. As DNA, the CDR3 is TGTGCCAGCAGCTTGGGCGCGGGACACTCGAAAAACATTCAGTACTTC. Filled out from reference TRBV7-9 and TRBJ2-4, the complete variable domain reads DTGVSQNPRHKITKRGQNVTFRCDPISEHNRLYWYRQTLGQGPEFLTYFQNEAQLEKSRLLSDRFSAERPKGSFSTLEIQRTEQGDSAMYLCASSLGAGHSKNIQYFGAGTRLSVL.